One and the same sample provided the 10 T cell receptor beta chains below, sequenced in a study of response to subunit inactivated influenza vaccine. TCRdb re-analysed the RT-PCR reads in MiXCR, keeping a single row per CDR3 protein. The sample holds approximately 520,000 distinct CDR3 sequences, more than 15% seen once. The sequencing here drew on CD4+ T cells sorted from PBMCs, taken roughly 24 months after vaccination. Receptors were obtained from a man aged 50 to 69 who received an inactivated influenza vaccine.

The chain is built from TRBV5-1 and TRBJ2-1, with TRBD2 identical over 10 bases. This CDR3 spans 18 amino acids. The V and J ends lost 1 base and 4 bases, in that order; junction bases with no gene match: 11. Germline CDR1 reads SGHRS; CDR2 reads YFSETQ. CDR3 sequence: CASSLLNPGLATYNEQFF. As DNA, the CDR3 is TGCGCCAGCAGCTTGTTGAATCCGGGACTAGCGACTTACAATGAGCAGTTCTTC.

This clonotype was seen many times. The chain combines TRBV7-2 with TRBJ2-2; 7 bases match TRBD2. This CDR3 is 15 amino acids long. Unmatched junction bases numbered 9, after V lost 5 bases and J lost 6 bases. The V gene's germline CDR1 is SGHTA and CDR2 FQGNSA. Written as DNA, the CDR3 is TGTGCCAGCAGCCCTGGACTAGGATCGGCCGGGGAGCTGTTTTTT. Translation gives CASSPGLGSAGELFF.

This clonotype was counted many times. The chain combines TRBV28 with TRBJ1-2; 10 nucleotides align to TRBD1. With V trimmed by 3 bases and J by 3 bases, 4 bases remained unmatched. Germline V gene sequence: CDR1 MDHEN, CDR2 SYDVKM. The CDR3 spans 15 residues. For the CDR3, the DNA is TGTGCCAGCAGTTTTCCGGGACAGGGGCACTATGGCTACACCTTC. Translation gives CASSFPGQGHYGYTF.

This chain links TRBV4-3 with TRBJ1-2, with TRBD1 matching over 8 bases. CDR1 and CDR2 from the germline V gene are LGHNA and YSLEER. This CDR3 contains 14 residues. V trimming: 0 bases; J trimming: 4 bases; junction bases outside the gene matches: 1. The CDR3 DNA follows: TGCGCCAGCAGCCAAGAGGACAGGGCCTATGGCTACACCTTC. It yields the protein CASSQEDRAYGYTF.

This clonotype came up many times. V usage is TRBV7-2 and J usage is TRBJ2-1; 8 positions match TRBD1. Germline V lookup: CDR1 SGHTA, CDR2 FQGNSA. The CDR3 extends over 15 amino acids. V was clipped by 1 base and J by 2 bases; unmatched bases: 1. CDR3 region: CASSLEGQAYNEQFF. CDR3 DNA: TGTGCCAGCAGCTTAGAGGGACAGGCCTACAATGAGCAGTTCTTC.

In this sample, this clonotype turned up a few times. The chain links TRBV12-3 or TRBV12-4 to TRBJ2-3; 9 bases map to TRBD2. V dropped 5 bases and J dropped 3; count of bases not matched to a gene: 9. The CDR3 has 16 amino acids. CDR3 in amino acids: CASSPLAGVGTDTQYF. The DNA for the CDR3 is TGTGCCAGCAGTCCCTTAGCGGGAGTGGGGACAGATACGCAGTATTTT.

This chain uses TRBV20-1 with TRBJ2-7, with D possibly called TRBD1 or TRBD2 (6 bases each). Per the germline V gene, CDR1 is DFQATT and CDR2 is SNEGSKA (reference sequence). Trimming took 0 bases from V and 4 from J, leaving 16 bases between them. There are 15 residues in the CDR3. The DNA of the CDR3 is TGCAGTGCTAGAGATCTACAGGGAGGTAAATACGAGCAGTACTTC. Protein sequence: CSARDLQGGKYEQYF.

This clonotype has at least ten counts. This chain links TRBV24-1 with TRBJ2-7; 7 positions agree with TRBD1. This CDR3 has 13 amino acids. V gave up 7 bases and J gave up 5 bases; unmatched junction bases: 7. CDR1 KGHDR and CDR2 SFDVKD come from the germline V gene. The CDR3 DNA reads TGTGCCACCAGCAGGGACAGCCTAGACGAGCAGTACTTC. This codes for CATSRDSLDEQYF.

This clonotype was detected a few times. V usage is TRBV14 and J usage is TRBJ2-3, with TRBD2 matching 8 bases. The germline gives CDR1 SGHDN, CDR2 FVKESK. CDR3 size: 16 residues. V lost 6 bases, J lost 5 bases, and 13 bases stayed unmatched. The CDR3 DNA reads TGTGCCAGCAGTTCTTTAGCGGGGATCTCGGAAGATACGCAGTATTTT. Its protein product is CASSSLAGISEDTQYF.

The chain recombines TRBV12-3 or TRBV12-4 with TRBJ2-7; D is uncertain. There are 14 residues in the CDR3. The V end lost 3 bases, the J end lost 1 base, and 10 bases lay between the germline ends. CDR3 DNA: TGTGCCAGCAGTTTTCGCCGGAGATCCTACGAGCAGTACTTC. Translated: CASSFRRRSYEQYF.